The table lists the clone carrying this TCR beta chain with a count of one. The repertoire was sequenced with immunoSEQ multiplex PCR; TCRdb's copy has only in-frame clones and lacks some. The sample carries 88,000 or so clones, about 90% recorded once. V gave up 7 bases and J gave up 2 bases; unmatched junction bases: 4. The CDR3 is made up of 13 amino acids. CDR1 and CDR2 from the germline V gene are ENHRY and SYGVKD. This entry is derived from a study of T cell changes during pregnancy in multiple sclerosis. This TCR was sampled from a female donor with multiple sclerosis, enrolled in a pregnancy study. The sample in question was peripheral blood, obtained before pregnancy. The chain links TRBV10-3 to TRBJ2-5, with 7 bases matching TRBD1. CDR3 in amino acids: CAINMGQQETQYF. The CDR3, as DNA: TGTGCCATCAATATGGGACAGCAAGAGACCCAGTACTTC.